A selection of T cell receptor beta chains follows, all from one sample in a study of cytomegalovirus exposure and HLA in healthy donors. The data were produced by immunoSEQ multiplex PCR, yet TCRdb's version contains in-frame clones alone and is incomplete. There are roughly 330,000 clones in the sample; roughly 90% occur only once, and about 1.2% lies in the top ten. Sequenced material: PBMCs. The receptors originated from a young woman in good health and CMV-seropositive. The CDR3 runs from the conserved cysteine through the conserved F or W. A D gene is named only where the DNA matches it firmly. Expanded clones are given a class, and other clones once, few, many or no size at all.

cdr3_aa: CASSPDRGIVGYTF
cdr3_nt: TGTGCCAGCAGCCCGGACAGGGGAATCGTTGGCTACACCTTC
v_call: TRBV7-8
d_call: TRBD1
j_call: TRBJ1-2
clone_size: .

cdr3_aa: CAARQGALMMQPISYNEQFF
cdr3_nt: TGCGCAGCAAGACAGGGGGCTTTGATGATGCAGCCAATCTCCTACAATGAGCAGTTCTTC
v_call: TRBV23-1
d_call: TRBD1
j_call: TRBJ2-1
clone_size: .

cdr3_aa: CASSPGVYDTQYF
cdr3_nt: TGTGCCAGCAGCCCCGGGGTTTACGATACGCAGTATTTT
v_call: TRBV7-9
d_call: .
j_call: TRBJ2-3
clone_size: once

cdr3_aa: CASSFQALSNQPQHF
cdr3_nt: TGTGCCAGCAGCTTTCAGGCGTTGAGCAATCAGCCCCAGCATTTT
v_call: TRBV5-6
d_call: .
j_call: TRBJ1-5
clone_size: .

cdr3_aa: CSAASSRSQPQHF
cdr3_nt: TGCAGCGCCGCCTCAAGCAGGAGTCAGCCCCAGCATTTT
v_call: TRBV29-1
d_call: .
j_call: TRBJ1-5
clone_size: .

cdr3_aa: CASSSDRSTYEQYF
cdr3_nt: TGTGCCAGCAGTTCAGACAGGAGTACCTACGAGCAGTACTTC
v_call: TRBV7-2
d_call: .
j_call: TRBJ2-7
clone_size: once

cdr3_aa: CASKRSDLLQETQYF
cdr3_nt: TGTGCCAGCAAGCGGTCGGACCTCCTACAAGAGACCCAGTACTTC
v_call: TRBV9
d_call: .
j_call: TRBJ2-5
clone_size: .

cdr3_aa: CASGERLGFQPQHF
cdr3_nt: TGTGCCAGCGGGGAACGTCTGGGATTTCAGCCCCAGCATTTT
v_call: TRBV27
d_call: .
j_call: TRBJ1-5
clone_size: .

cdr3_aa: CASKDVNTEAFF
cdr3_nt: TGTGCCAGCAAAGACGTGAACACTGAAGCTTTCTTT
v_call: TRBV2
d_call: .
j_call: TRBJ1-1
clone_size: .

cdr3_aa: CASSQGDGGPGELFF
cdr3_nt: TGCGCCAGCAGCCAAGGGGACGGAGGCCCCGGGGAGCTGTTTTTT
v_call: TRBV4-3
d_call: .
j_call: TRBJ2-2
clone_size: .

cdr3_aa: CASSQVFSGANVLTF
cdr3_nt: TGTGCCAGCAGTCAGGTGTTCTCTGGGGCCAACGTCCTGACTTTC
v_call: TRBV7-2
d_call: .
j_call: TRBJ2-6
clone_size: .

cdr3_aa: CASRVGDSGANVLTF
cdr3_nt: TGTGCCAGCAGGGTAGGGGACTCTGGGGCCAACGTCCTGACTTTC
v_call: TRBV9
d_call: .
j_call: TRBJ2-6
clone_size: .

cdr3_aa: CASSNPGPRDF
cdr3_nt: TGTGCCAGCAGCAACCCGGGCCCGAGGGACTTC
v_call: TRBV9
d_call: .
j_call: TRBJ2-5
clone_size: few

cdr3_aa: CSVEGHDEQYF
cdr3_nt: TGCAGCGTTGAAGGACATGACGAGCAGTACTTC
v_call: TRBV29-1
d_call: .
j_call: TRBJ2-7
clone_size: .

cdr3_aa: CASSLGTSYNSPLHF
cdr3_nt: TGTGCCAGCAGCTTGGGTACCTCCTATAATTCACCCCTCCACTTT
v_call: TRBV5-6
d_call: .
j_call: TRBJ1-6
clone_size: .

cdr3_aa: CASSDEGQRMREQYF
cdr3_nt: TGCGCCAGCAGCGACGAGGGTCAGAGGATGAGGGAGCAGTACTTC
v_call: TRBV5-1
d_call: .
j_call: TRBJ2-7
clone_size: .

cdr3_aa: CATGQGGTDTQYF
cdr3_nt: TGTGCCACCGGACAGGGCGGCACAGATACGCAGTATTTT
v_call: TRBV6-4
d_call: TRBD1
j_call: TRBJ2-3
clone_size: .

cdr3_aa: CASSNPTNYGYTF
cdr3_nt: TGTGCCAGCAGTAACCCGACTAACTATGGCTACACCTTC
v_call: TRBV28
d_call: .
j_call: TRBJ1-2
clone_size: .

cdr3_aa: CASSQGGQGAVELFF
cdr3_nt: TGCGCCAGCAGCCAAGGGGGACAGGGGGCGGTGGAGCTGTTTTTT
v_call: TRBV4-1
d_call: TRBD1
j_call: TRBJ2-2
clone_size: .

cdr3_aa: CASSWGGKKGQLSTEAFF
cdr3_nt: TGTGCCAGCAGTTGGGGGGGAAAAAAGGGACAGTTAAGCACTGAAGCTTTCTTT
v_call: TRBV28
d_call: TRBD1
j_call: TRBJ1-1
clone_size: .

cdr3_aa: CASSTGQLNTEAFF
cdr3_nt: TGCGCCAGCAGCACCGGACAGCTGAACACTGAAGCTTTCTTT
v_call: TRBV5-1
d_call: .
j_call: TRBJ1-1
clone_size: .

cdr3_aa: CASSYDRFSGNTIYF
cdr3_nt: TGTGCCAGCAGCTACGACAGGTTCTCTGGAAACACCATATATTTT
v_call: TRBV6-5
d_call: .
j_call: TRBJ1-3
clone_size: .

cdr3_aa: CASSLVGGPLEGYGYTF
cdr3_nt: TGTGCCAGCAGCTTGGTGGGGGGACCCCTTGAGGGCTATGGCTACACCTTC
v_call: TRBV5-6
d_call: .
j_call: TRBJ1-2
clone_size: .

cdr3_aa: CASREGVAQPQHF
cdr3_nt: TGTGCCAGCAGGGAGGGGGTGGCTCAGCCCCAGCATTTT
v_call: TRBV6-1
d_call: .
j_call: TRBJ1-5
clone_size: .

cdr3_aa: CASSENQATGKAGYTF
cdr3_nt: TGTGCCAGCAGTGAAAACCAGGCGACAGGGAAGGCTGGCTACACCTTC
v_call: TRBV7-2
d_call: TRBD1
j_call: TRBJ1-2
clone_size: .

cdr3_aa: CASSPSGLAGTEQFF
cdr3_nt: TGTGCCAGCAGTCCCTCTGGACTAGCGGGAACTGAGCAGTTCTTC
v_call: TRBV28
d_call: TRBD2
j_call: TRBJ2-1
clone_size: .

cdr3_aa: CASSLARGGRDTQYF
cdr3_nt: TGCGCCAGCAGCTTGGCCAGGGGAGGGAGAGATACGCAGTATTTT
v_call: TRBV5-1
d_call: .
j_call: TRBJ2-3
clone_size: once

cdr3_aa: CASSSLAGGVGELFF
cdr3_nt: TGTGCCAGCAGCTCGCTAGCGGGGGGCGTCGGGGAGCTGTTTTTT
v_call: TRBV7-2
d_call: TRBD2
j_call: TRBJ2-2
clone_size: .

cdr3_aa: CASTEGPTSVRSTDTQYF
cdr3_nt: TGTGCCAGCACCGAGGGACCAACTAGCGTCCGAAGCACAGATACGCAGTATTTT
v_call: TRBV2
d_call: TRBD2
j_call: TRBJ2-3
clone_size: .

cdr3_aa: CASSPPGGTYNEQFF
cdr3_nt: TGTGCCAGCAGTCCCCCCGGGGGGACCTACAATGAGCAGTTCTTC
v_call: TRBV6-6
d_call: TRBD2
j_call: TRBJ2-1
clone_size: .

cdr3_aa: CASSFKGLSYEQYF
cdr3_nt: TGTGCCAGCAGCTTCAAGGGGCTTTCCTACGAGCAGTACTTC
v_call: TRBV13
d_call: .
j_call: TRBJ2-7
clone_size: few

cdr3_aa: CASSEAGGPAYEQYF
cdr3_nt: TGTGCCAGCAGCGAGGCGGGAGGCCCTGCCTACGAGCAGTACTTC
v_call: TRBV7-3
d_call: TRBD2
j_call: TRBJ2-7
clone_size: .

cdr3_aa: CASSEGTGGAYTQYF
cdr3_nt: TGTGCCAGCAGCGAAGGGACAGGGGGGGCTTATACGCAGTATTTT
v_call: TRBV7-6
d_call: TRBD1
j_call: TRBJ2-3
clone_size: .

cdr3_aa: CASTLGQVGDYGYTF
cdr3_nt: TGTGCCAGCACCCTGGGACAGGTTGGGGACTATGGCTACACCTTC
v_call: TRBV6-1
d_call: TRBD1
j_call: TRBJ1-2
clone_size: .

cdr3_aa: CASSSRQTFEAFF
cdr3_nt: TGTGCCAGTAGTTCCAGACAGACCTTTGAAGCTTTCTTT
v_call: TRBV19
d_call: .
j_call: TRBJ1-1
clone_size: few

cdr3_aa: CASSARLAEYNEQFF
cdr3_nt: TGTGCCAGCAGCGCTAGACTAGCGGAATACAATGAGCAGTTCTTC
v_call: TRBV11-3
d_call: TRBD2
j_call: TRBJ2-1
clone_size: once

cdr3_aa: CASKTSGRPNSYEQYF
cdr3_nt: TGTGCCAGCAAAACAAGCGGTAGGCCAAACTCCTACGAGCAGTACTTC
v_call: TRBV28
d_call: .
j_call: TRBJ2-7
clone_size: .

cdr3_aa: CASSTTGQSYNEQFF
cdr3_nt: TGTGCCAGCAGCACGACGGGACAGTCTTACAATGAGCAGTTCTTC
v_call: TRBV5-6
d_call: TRBD1
j_call: TRBJ2-1
clone_size: .

cdr3_aa: CAARPRASGGAGADTQYF
cdr3_nt: TGTGCCGCAAGACCGCGGGCTAGCGGGGGGGCGGGGGCAGATACGCAGTATTTT
v_call: TRBV27
d_call: TRBD2
j_call: TRBJ2-3
clone_size: .

cdr3_aa: CASSLGGGPYEQYF
cdr3_nt: TGTGCCAGCAGCTTGGGGGGGGGACCCTACGAGCAGTACTTC
v_call: TRBV5-4
d_call: TRBD2
j_call: TRBJ2-7
clone_size: .

cdr3_aa: CAWNAGSGNEQFF
cdr3_nt: TGTGCCTGGAACGCTGGATCTGGCAATGAGCAGTTCTTC
v_call: TRBV30
d_call: .
j_call: TRBJ2-1
clone_size: once

cdr3_aa: CASSDGWGGIEQFF
cdr3_nt: TGTGCCAGCAGTGACGGTTGGGGGGGCATTGAGCAGTTCTTC
v_call: TRBV6-1
d_call: .
j_call: TRBJ2-1
clone_size: .

cdr3_aa: CASSVEGSGNTIYF
cdr3_nt: TGTGCCAGCAGCGTAGAGGGGTCTGGAAACACCATATATTTT
v_call: TRBV9
d_call: .
j_call: TRBJ1-3
clone_size: few

cdr3_aa: CASRSGGASDTQYF
cdr3_nt: TGTGCCAGCAGGAGCGGGGGGGCTTCAGATACGCAGTATTTT
v_call: TRBV6-4
d_call: TRBD2
j_call: TRBJ2-3
clone_size: once

cdr3_aa: CASRFEVGSTDTQYF
cdr3_nt: TGCGCCAGCCGCTTCGAGGTCGGGAGCACAGATACGCAGTATTTT
v_call: TRBV5-1
d_call: .
j_call: TRBJ2-3
clone_size: .

cdr3_aa: CASSRQAGELFF
cdr3_nt: TGTGCCAGCAGTCGACAGGCCGGGGAGCTGTTTTTT
v_call: TRBV27
d_call: .
j_call: TRBJ2-2
clone_size: .

cdr3_aa: CASSLNPSGDQPQHF
cdr3_nt: TGTGCCAGCAGCTTAAACCCGTCCGGGGACCAGCCCCAGCATTTT
v_call: TRBV11-2
d_call: .
j_call: TRBJ1-5
clone_size: .